The 13 T cell receptor beta chains listed next were all sequenced from one sample in a study of tumor and adjacent non-tumor tissue in lung cancer. RNA was extracted from bulk tissue without any cell sorting. TCRbeta libraries were built with three rounds of nested PCR, modified from ARM-PCR. MiXCR, run by TCRdb on the multiplex PCR reads, gives a single entry per CDR3 protein. The sample records some 120,000 distinct CDR3 sequences, 66% being singletons. Sequencing was carried out using lung tumor tissue. These receptor sequences come from a man younger than 45 with non-small cell lung cancer.

Comments on this clonotype: As the CDR3 is not closed by the conserved phenylalanine or tryptophan, this likely results from a read error. The DNA is left out, because the CDR3 cannot be placed on it with certainty; the CDR3 is given as TCRdb lists it. V and J are TRBV4-3 and TRBJ2-5; the table's D call, TRBD1, was not checked against the DNA. The germline gives CDR1 LGHNA, CDR2 YSLEER. The CDR3 spans 14 amino acids, including both terminal residues. The CDR3 reads CASSQVSGQETQHL.

By proportion, this clonotype is medium-sized (0.01 to 0.1%). The chain links TRBV11-2 to TRBJ2-7; 7 positions agree with TRBD2. Germline V CDR1 and CDR2: SGHAT, FQNNGV. The CDR3 sequence is 11 residues long. The V segment lost 5 bases and the J segment 6 bases; nucleotides outside the gene matches: 1. The CDR3 sequence is CASSGRGEQYF. The CDR3 DNA follows: TGTGCCAGCAGCGGGAGGGGCGAGCAGTACTTC.

This clonotype has just a few counts. This may stem from a read error, because a much larger clone lies one nucleotide away. The V gene is TRBV10-3, the J gene TRBJ1-2, with 9 bases aligning to TRBD1. This CDR3 has 13 amino acids. CDR1 and CDR2 from the germline V gene are ENHRY and SYGVKD. DNA for the CDR3: TGTGCCATCAGTGAGGGACAGGGGTATGACTACACCTTC. It yields the protein CAISEGQGYDYTF.

This clonotype was detected a few times. A much larger clone lies one base from this, so it may be a read error. The gene calls are TRBV29-1 and TRBJ2-2; 7 nucleotides match TRBD1. Germline CDR1 is SQVTM and CDR2 is ANQGSEA. The length of the CDR3 is 12 residues. The CDR3 bases are TGCAACGTTGGACAGGTCGGCGGGGAGCTGTTTTTT. It specifies CNVGQVGGELFF.

This clonotype was recorded a few times. A read error may produce the germline difference seen at one junction end. The CDR3 protein is CVSIDTTNTEALF. The CDR3 DNA is TGTGTCAGCATCGACACAACGAACACTGAAGCTTTATTT. This sequence joins TRBV12-3 or TRBV12-4 and TRBJ1-1; D call uncertain. The CDR3 totals 13 residues.

The CDR3, as DNA: TGCGCCAGCAGCTTGGCGCAGACTGGGGCCAACGTCCTGACTTTC. Protein sequence: CASSLAQTGANVLTF. The genes are TRBV5-1 and TRBJ2-6; no definite D call. This CDR3 is 15 amino acids long. Trimming pared 0 bases from V and 2 bases from J, leaving 6 bases between. Looked up from germline, CDR1 is SGHRS and CDR2 is YFSETQ.

V and J are TRBV6-1 and TRBJ1-5; perhaps TRBD1 as D (6 bases). The CDR3 is 14 amino acids. Looked up from germline, CDR1 is MNHNS and CDR2 is SASEGT. With 11 bases removed from V and 6 bases from J, the gap between germline ends came to 20 bases. CDR3 in DNA: TGTGCCGGCATTGATTGGGGGGCGGGTCAGCCCCAGCATTTT. Translation gives CAGIDWGAGQPQHF.

The chain combines TRBV11-2 with TRBJ2-7, with D possibly TRBD1 on 6 matching bases. Germline CDR1 and CDR2: SGHAT and FQNNGV. This CDR3 comprises 15 residues. V lost 5 bases and J 0 bases, leaving 14 bases between the germline ends. CDR3 in DNA: TGTGCCAGCAGCATAGGGTCAGGGGCCTCCTACGAGCAGTACTTC. Encoded protein: CASSIGSGASYEQYF.

As concerns this clonotype: One end of the junction is discordant with germline, which a read error may explain. V usage is TRBV6-5 and J usage is TRBJ2-7, with 10 positions matching TRBD2. The germline V gene has CDR1 MNHEY and CDR2 SVGAGI. The CDR3 sequence is 14 residues long. CDR3 DNA: TGTGCCAGCAGTTTAGCGGGGGGTGGCTACGAGCGGTACTTC. Its protein is CASSLAGGGYERYF.

For this clonotype: The junction differs from germline at one of its ends, possibly a read error. CDR3 amino acids: CASSETGDTGELLF. The CDR3, as DNA: TGTGCCAGCAGTGAGACAGGGGATACCGGGGAGCTGTTATTT. The rearrangement uses TRBV6-5 and TRBJ2-2; 8 nucleotides agree with TRBD1. CDR3 length: 14 residues. The germline V gene encodes CDR1 MNHEY and CDR2 SVGAGI.

This chain links TRBV11-2 with TRBJ1-1; 7 positions agree with TRBD1. CDR3 length: 15 residues. Germline assignment: CDR1 SGHAT and CDR2 FQNNGV. Trimming removed 2 bases from V and 4 bases from J; junction bases left unmatched: 7. The CDR3: CASSLLQGTSTEAFF. The CDR3 DNA reads TGTGCCAGCAGCTTACTACAGGGGACGAGCACTGAAGCTTTCTTT.

Note on this clonotype: Just one base apart from a much larger clone, this may be a read error. The chain links TRBV20-1 to TRBJ1-6, with D maybe TRBD1 (5 bases). Germline lookup yields CDR1 DFQATT and CDR2 SNEGSKA (reference sequence). Trimming took off 3 bases at V and 4 bases at J, with 7 bases between the two ends. The CDR3 is 13 amino acids. CDR3 sequence: CSARDTYNSPLHF. For the CDR3, the DNA is TGCAGTGCTAGGGACACTTATAATTCACCCCTCCACTTT.

As for this clonotype: A read error may explain this, as a much larger clone is one base away. The rearrangement links TRBV6-1 to TRBJ1-1; 7 bases fit TRBD1. CDR1 MNHNS and CDR2 SASEGT come from the germline V gene. J was trimmed by 0 bases and V by 6 bases; bases with no gene match: 7. This CDR3 has 15 residues. The chain's CDR3 is CASSTRQGMNTEAFF. For the CDR3, the DNA is TGTGCCAGCAGCACTAGACAGGGAATGAACACTGAAGCTTTCTTT.